The 23 T cell receptor beta chains below were found in one sample sequenced in a study of blood T cell repertoires in COVID-19. The assay was immunoSEQ multiplex PCR, and TCRdb's table has in-frame clones only and misses some. This table holds around 140,000 clones, 87% found once. Sequenced input: peripheral blood. The source is a man between 50 and 59 years old with active COVID-19.

The chain recombines TRBV25-1 with TRBJ2-5; D might be TRBD2 (6 bases). This CDR3 has 13 amino acids. The germline CDR1 and CDR2 sequences are MGHDK and SYGVNS. Trimming took off 8 bases at V and 1 base at J, with 11 bases between the two ends. The DNA for the CDR3 is TGTGCCAGCTTGGACTACCCCCAAGAGACCCAGTACTTC. Its translation is CASLDYPQETQYF. Using reference TRBV25-1 and TRBJ2-5 for the parts outside the CDR3, the full variable domain is EADIYQTPRYLVIGTGKKITLECSQTMGHDKMYWYQQDPGMELHLIHYSYGVNSTEKGDLSSESTVSRIRTEHFPLTLESARPSHTSQYLCASLDYPQETQYFGPGTRLLVL.

The genes are TRBV5-1 and TRBJ2-7, with 7 bases identical to TRBD1. CDR3 size: 16 residues. Germline V gene data show CDR1 as SGHRS and CDR2 as YFSETQ. The junction had 13 bases not matched to a gene; V was cut back by 5 bases and J by 2 bases. Here the CDR3 reads CASSSGQARSAYEQYF. The CDR3 DNA reads TGCGCCAGCAGTTCAGGACAGGCACGATCAGCCTACGAGCAGTACTTC. The variable domain in full, completed from reference TRBV5-1 and TRBJ2-7, reads KAGVTQTPRYLIKTRGQQVTLSCSPISGHRSVSWYQQTPGQGLQFLFEYFSETQRNKGNFPGRFSGRQFSNSRSEMNVSTLELGDSALYLCASSSGQARSAYEQYFGPGTRLTVT.

The chain combines TRBV6-2 or TRBV6-3 with TRBJ1-5; 7 nucleotides agree with TRBD1. V was pared by 6 bases and J by 2 bases, with 19 bases of the junction left unmatched. The CDR3 runs to 19 residues. CDR1 and CDR2 (germline): MNHEY, SVGEGT. CDR3 bases: TGTGCCAGCAGCCCCGTCTTTCGACCTTACAGGGGCCGCAATCAGCCCCAGCATTTT. Protein product: CASSPVFRPYRGRNQPQHF.

A single count supports this clone. CDR3 region: CASSLNQGSHEQYF. The CDR3 region has the DNA TGTGCCAGCAGCTTAAATCAGGGTTCCCACGAGCAGTACTTC. V usage is TRBV11-3 and J usage is TRBJ2-7, with D possibly TRBD1 on 5 matching bases. The CDR3 loop spans 14 amino acids. The V gene lost 2 bases and the J gene lost 5 bases, with 13 bases spanning the gap. Germline V gene data show CDR1 as SGHNT and CDR2 as YENEEA.

This chain uses TRBV4-1 with TRBJ2-1; 9 positions match TRBD2. J lost 4 bases, V lost 1 base, and 5 bases had no gene match. CDR1 is MGHRA and CDR2 is YSYEKL in the germline V gene. The CDR3 covers 16 residues. The CDR3 nucleotides read TGCGCCAGCAGCCAAGGGGGCGGGGGGGTGTACAATGAGCAGTTCTTC. This codes for CASSQGGGGVYNEQFF.

The chain combines TRBV7-2 with TRBJ2-2, with 15 bases fitting TRBD2. The ends lost 0 bases at V and 6 bases at J; junction bases unmatched: 5. CDR1 and CDR2 from the germline V gene are SGHTA and FQGNSA. This CDR3 comprises 18 residues. CDR3: CASSLAGTSGGRSGELFF. CDR3 sequence (DNA): TGTGCCAGCAGCTTAGCGGGGACTAGCGGGGGGCGGTCCGGGGAGCTGTTTTTT. Complete variable domain (other parts from reference TRBV7-2 and TRBJ2-2): GAGVSQSPSNKVTEKGKDVELRCDPISGHTALYWYRQSLGQGLEFLIYFQGNSAPDKSGLPSDRFSAERTGGSVSTLTIQRTQQEDSAVYLCASSLAGTSGGRSGELFFGEGSRLTVL.

DNA of the CDR3: TGTGCCAGCAGAACGACAGGGGGCGTACTAACTGAAGCTTTCTTT. This sequence encodes CASRTTGGVLTEAFF. This rearrangement joins TRBV6-6 to TRBJ1-1, with 10 bases lining up with TRBD1. The V and J ends lost 6 bases and 5 bases, in that order; junction bases with no gene match: 9. The CDR3 sequence is 15 residues long. The germline CDR1 and CDR2 sequences are MNHNY and SVGAGI (reference sequence).

The CDR3 bases are TGTGCCAGCAGCCTAAGGACAGGGTACGAGCAGTACTTC. Its translation: CASSLRTGYEQYF. This rearrangement joins TRBV27 to TRBJ2-7, with 8 bases identical to TRBD1. The germline gives CDR1 MNHEY, CDR2 SMNVEV (reference sequence). Unmatched junction bases numbered 5, after V lost 6 bases and J lost 4 bases. This CDR3 comprises 13 residues.

Here the CDR3 reads CASSRRDYGYTF. CDR3 DNA: TGTGCCAGCAGTCGTCGCGACTATGGCTACACCTTC. The chain couples TRBV6-2 or TRBV6-3 to TRBJ1-2; D is uncertain. CDR1 and CDR2 from the germline V gene are MNHEY and SVGEGT. The CDR3 has 12 residues. Trimming removed 5 bases from V and 3 bases from J, with 7 bases in between.

The chain combines TRBV11-2 with TRBJ1-1, with D unresolved. V was shortened by 5 bases and J by 10 bases, with 11 bases between the two germline ends. This CDR3 spans 11 amino acids. From germline, CDR1 is SGHAT and CDR2 FQNNGV. This chain's CDR3 is CASSLYGVAFF. The CDR3 DNA follows: TGTGCCAGCAGCCTCTACGGGGTAGCTTTCTTT.

The genes are TRBV9 and TRBJ2-1; 8 nucleotides agree with TRBD2. The germline V gene has CDR1 SGDLS and CDR2 YYNGEE. The junction had 11 bases not matched to a gene; V was cut back by 4 bases and J by 2 bases. The CDR3 is 17 amino acids. The CDR3 nucleotides are TGTGCCAGCAGCCCCCGGGTGGTAGCGGGGCCCTACAATGAGCAGTTCTTC. This codes for CASSPRVVAGPYNEQFF.

This rearrangement joins TRBV4-1 to TRBJ2-3; 10 nucleotides line up with TRBD2. The CDR3 has 17 residues. V was pared by 5 bases and J by 1 base, with 9 bases of the junction left unmatched. Looked up from germline, CDR1 is MGHRA and CDR2 is YSYEKL. As DNA, the CDR3 is TGCGCCAGCAGCGGCGCCTTTCTAGCGGGGGGCACAGATACGCAGTATTTT. It translates to CASSGAFLAGGTDTQYF.

This sequence joins TRBV9 and TRBJ1-4; no clear D gene. CDR1 and CDR2 (germline): SGDLS, YYNGEE. There are 16 residues in the CDR3. Trimming removed 0 bases from V and 1 base from J, with 10 bases in between. CDR3 sequence: CASSVGRGGTNEKLFF. The CDR3 region has the DNA TGTGCCAGCAGCGTAGGGCGCGGAGGAACTAATGAAAAACTGTTTTTT. Full variable domain (remainder filled in from reference TRBV9 and TRBJ1-4): DSGVTQTPKHLITATGQRVTLRCSPRSGDLSVYWYQQSLDQGLQFLIQYYNGEERAKGNILERFSAQQFPDLHSELNLSSLELGDSALYFCASSVGRGGTNEKLFFGSGTQLSVL.

V is TRBV19 and J is TRBJ1-3; D may be TRBD1 (6 bases). The CDR3 has 15 amino acids. Germline V gene lookup returns CDR1 LNHDA and CDR2 SQIVND (reference sequence). Deletions cut 3 bases from V and 0 bases from J, with 9 bases between. The CDR3: CASSISGVSGNTIYF. Here the CDR3 DNA reads TGTGCCAGTAGTATCTCAGGGGTCTCTGGAAACACCATATATTTT.

The V call is TRBV7-8, the J call TRBJ1-4; D not resolved. V was clipped by 8 bases and J by 0 bases, with 7 bases between them. This CDR3 comprises 13 residues. Per germline, CDR1 SGHVS and CDR2 FQNEAQ. The CDR3 sequence is CASSFPTNEKLFF. CDR3 nucleotide sequence: TGTGCCAGCTCTTTCCCAACTAATGAAAAACTGTTTTTT.

This clone was recorded only once. The chain carries TRBV6-4 and TRBJ2-2, with 7 bases lining up with TRBD1. The CDR3 runs 12 residues. V was pared by 5 bases and J by 8 bases, with 2 bases of the junction left unmatched. Germline V lookup: CDR1 MRHNA, CDR2 SNTAGT. This chain's CDR3 is CASSRTGGELFF. The CDR3, as DNA: TGTGCCAGCAGTAGGACAGGAGGGGAGCTGTTTTTT.

The chain is built from TRBV11-3 and TRBJ2-3; 9 nucleotides line up with TRBD2. Trimming took 3 bases from V and 4 from J; bases not matched to a gene: 5. Germline CDR1 is SGHNT and CDR2 is YENEEA. The CDR3 contains 15 residues. This CDR3 is CASSFVAGGPDTQYF. The CDR3 DNA reads as TGTGCCAGCAGCTTCGTGGCGGGGGGGCCAGATACGCAGTATTTT.

CDR3 protein: CASSHSRGSNEQFF. The CDR3 DNA reads TGCGCCAGCAGCCACAGCAGGGGCTCCAATGAGCAGTTCTTC. This rearrangement joins TRBV4-1 to TRBJ2-1; D might be TRBD1 (6 bases). Deletions cut 3 bases from V and 6 bases from J, with 12 bases between. Looked up from germline, CDR1 is MGHRA and CDR2 is YSYEKL. The CDR3 runs 14 residues.

The V call is TRBV6-1, the J call TRBJ1-4; D remains unclear. This CDR3 contains 12 residues. V was pared by 0 bases and J by 8 bases, with 4 bases between. The germline CDR1 and CDR2 sequences are MNHNS and SASEGT. The DNA of the CDR3 is TGTGCCAGCAGTGAAGCCAGGGAAAAACTGTTTTTT. Translating it yields CASSEAREKLFF.

CDR3 protein: CASSQFSGYEQYF. The CDR3 DNA follows: TGTGCCAGCAGCCAATTTTCCGGCTACGAGCAGTACTTC. This chain uses TRBV3-1 (or the pseudogene TRBV3-2) with TRBJ2-7; D is unresolved. Trimming removed 2 bases at V and 3 bases at J, with 8 bases between. Germline CDR1 and CDR2: LGHDT and YNNKEL (reference sequence). This CDR3 comprises 13 residues.

The J gene is TRBJ1-5, the V gene TRBV7-2; 10 bases fit TRBD1. The CDR3 spans 15 residues. The ends lost 2 bases at V and 4 bases at J; junction bases unmatched: 2. The germline V gene has CDR1 SGHTA and CDR2 FQGNSA. The CDR3 bases are TGTGCCAGCAGCTTAAGGACAGGGGGGAATCAGCCCCAGCATTTT. Translated, it gives CASSLRTGGNQPQHF.

J is TRBJ1-4 and V is TRBV11-2; 11 nucleotides line up with TRBD1. After removal of 5 bases from V and 6 bases from J, the junction contained 8 bases not matched to a gene. Germline values: CDR1 SGHAT, CDR2 FQNNGV. CDR3 size: 16 residues. The CDR3 DNA sequence: TGTGCCAGCAGCCAGGCTAGGGACAGGGGGTATGAAAAACTGTTTTTT. Translating gives CASSQARDRGYEKLFF.

The rearrangement links TRBV5-6 to TRBJ2-3, with a weak D call TRBD2 (6 bases). The length of the CDR3 is 14 residues. Germline V lookup: CDR1 SGHDT, CDR2 YYEEEE. The V end lost 4 bases, the J end lost 6 bases, and 15 bases lay between the germline ends. CDR3 protein: CASSPGGLVDTQYF. The CDR3 DNA reads TGTGCCAGCAGCCCTGGGGGACTCGTGGATACGCAGTATTTT.